Below, one T cell receptor beta chain is given with its context. The record originates from a study of T-cell memory formation after mild COVID-19. V was shortened by 1 base and J by 0 bases, with 12 bases between the two germline ends. The CDR3 loop spans 16 amino acids. The V gene's germline CDR1 is KGHSH and CDR2 LQKENI. TCRdb re-derived calls from the 5' RACE reads in MiXCR, one entry per CDR3 protein. The sample holds 530,000 or so distinct CDR3 sequences, roughly 17% seen once. The sequence was obtained from an adult woman who had mild COVID-19 (a few samples of this study predate the infection). Cell type and time point are not known. This chain links TRBV18 with TRBJ1-1; tentatively, D is TRBD1 (5 bases). Sequencing was carried out using PBMCs or a T cell subset sorted from them (not recorded which). The CDR3 loop reads CASSPRLGGVNTEAFF. CDR3 sequence (DNA): TGTGCCAGCTCACCACGGTTGGGGGGAGTGAACACTGAAGCTTTCTTT.